This record looks at one T cell receptor (beta chain) sequence and its context. Method: immunoSEQ multiplex PCR; TCRdb's copy keeps in-frame clones and lacks some. The profile shows around 80,000 clones, 91% of them singletons. The sample originates from a study of control samples from healthy donors and cancer patients. The sequencing sample was made of blood. This receptor was obtained from a man aged 50 or older in good health.

The CDR3 DNA reads as TGCGCCAGCAGCTTGAACGGTAACGAAGCTTTCTTT. It translates to CASSLNGNEAFF. The chain combines TRBV5-1 with TRBJ1-1; unclear D gene. This CDR3 is built from 12 residues. CDR1 is SGHRS, CDR2 YFSETQ, per germline. V shed 1 base and J shed 8 bases, with 9 bases lying between them.